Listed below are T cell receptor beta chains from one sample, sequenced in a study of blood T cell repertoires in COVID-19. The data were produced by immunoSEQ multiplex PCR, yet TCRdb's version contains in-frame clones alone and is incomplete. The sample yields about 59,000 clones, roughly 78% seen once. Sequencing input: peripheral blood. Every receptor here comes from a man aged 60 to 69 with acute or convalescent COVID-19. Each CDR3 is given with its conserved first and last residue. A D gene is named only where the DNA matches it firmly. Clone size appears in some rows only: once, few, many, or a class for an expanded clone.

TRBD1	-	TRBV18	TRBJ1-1	CASSLTGGKDTEAFF	TGTGCCAGCTCACTGACAGGGGGGAAGGACACTGAAGCTTTCTTT
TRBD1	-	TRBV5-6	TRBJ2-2	CASSLADRGWTGELFF	TGTGCCAGCAGCTTGGCAGACAGGGGGTGGACCGGGGAGCTGTTTTTT
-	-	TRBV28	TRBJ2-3	CASSSSPGLGTHTDTQYF	TGTGCCAGCAGTTCTTCCCCAGGGCTGGGGACACACACAGATACGCAGTATTTT
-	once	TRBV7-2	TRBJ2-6	CASSRVGGAGANVLTF	TGTGCCAGCAGCCGTGTCGGAGGAGCTGGGGCCAACGTCCTGACTTTC
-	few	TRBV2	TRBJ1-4	CAGKGSLLEKLFF	TGTGCCGGAAAGGGGTCCCTTTTGGAAAAACTGTTTTTT
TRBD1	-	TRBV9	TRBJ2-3	CASSGGQGTDTQYF	TGTGCCAGCAGCGGGGGACAGGGCACAGATACGCAGTATTTT
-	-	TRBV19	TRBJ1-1	CASSQKGDTEAFF	TGTGCCAGTAGCCAAAAGGGGGATACTGAAGCTTTCTTT
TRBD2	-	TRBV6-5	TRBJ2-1	CASRAHGRGYEQFF	TGTGCCAGCAGGGCTCACGGGAGGGGCTATGAGCAGTTCTTC
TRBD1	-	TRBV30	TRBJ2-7	CAWSGTGRGEQYF	TGTGCCTGGAGTGGGACAGGGCGAGGCGAGCAGTACTTC
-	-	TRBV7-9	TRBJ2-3	CASSFQADTQYF	TGTGCCAGCAGCTTTCAGGCAGATACGCAGTATTTT
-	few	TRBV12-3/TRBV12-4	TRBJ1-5	CASRDSGNQPQHF	TGTGCCAGCAGGGACAGTGGCAATCAGCCCCAGCATTTT
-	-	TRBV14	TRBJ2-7	CASSLLGRTGAYEQYF	TGTGCCAGCAGCCTCCTAGGGAGGACGGGTGCCTACGAGCAGTACTTC
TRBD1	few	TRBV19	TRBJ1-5	CASSIIGQGDQPQHF	TGTGCCAGTAGTATAATCGGACAGGGGGATCAGCCCCAGCATTTT
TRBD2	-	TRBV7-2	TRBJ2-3	CASSLSSGRGPDTQYF	TGTGCCAGCAGCTTGTCTAGCGGGAGGGGGCCAGATACGCAGTATTTT
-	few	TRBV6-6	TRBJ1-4	CASVRASATNEKLFF	TGTGCCAGCGTACGCGCATCTGCAACTAATGAAAAACTGTTTTTT
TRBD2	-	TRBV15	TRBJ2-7	CATSREGLGSYEQYF	TGTGCCACCAGCAGGGAGGGACTAGGTAGCTACGAGCAGTACTTC
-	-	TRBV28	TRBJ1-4	CASSFGTSGEKLFF	TGTGCCAGCAGTTTCGGGACTTCTGGAGAAAAACTGTTTTTT
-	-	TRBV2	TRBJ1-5	CASSGQSYSNQPQHF	TGTGCCAGCAGTGGACAAAGCTATAGCAATCAGCCCCAGCATTTT
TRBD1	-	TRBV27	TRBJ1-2	CASSLTGNYGYTF	TGTGCCAGCAGTCTGACAGGGAACTATGGCTACACCTTC
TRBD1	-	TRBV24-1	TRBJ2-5	CATSETGTGGSETQYF	TGTGCCACCAGTGAAACCGGGACAGGGGGCTCGGAGACCCAGTACTTC
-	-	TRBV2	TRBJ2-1	CASSVRVYNEQFF	TGTGCCAGCAGTGTGAGGGTCTACAATGAGCAGTTCTTC
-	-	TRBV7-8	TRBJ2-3	CASSPRQYTDTQYF	TGTGCCAGCAGCCCAAGACAGTACACAGATACGCAGTATTTT
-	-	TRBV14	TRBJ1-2	CASSSRQAPRGYTF	TGTGCCAGCAGCTCACGACAGGCACCGAGGGGCTACACCTTC
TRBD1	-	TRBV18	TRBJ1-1	CASSRQGWSTEAFF	TGTGCCAGCTCGCGACAGGGATGGTCCACTGAAGCTTTCTTT
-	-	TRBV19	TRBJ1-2	CASSPFGGNYGYTF	TGTGCCAGTAGTCCTTTTGGCGGAAACTATGGCTACACCTTC
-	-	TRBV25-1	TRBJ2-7	CASAWGQGSQYF	TGTGCCAGCGCCTGGGGCCAGGGCTCGCAGTACTTC
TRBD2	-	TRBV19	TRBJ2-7	CASSSSGTSGMYEQYF	TGTGCCAGTAGTTCTTCCGGGACTAGCGGGATGTACGAGCAGTACTTC
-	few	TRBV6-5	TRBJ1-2	CASSSDTGVDYGYTF	TGTGCCAGCAGTTCCGATACCGGGGTTGACTATGGCTACACCTTC
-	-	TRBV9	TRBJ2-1	CASSPRTNNEQFF	TGTGCCAGCAGCCCACGGACTAACAATGAGCAGTTCTTC
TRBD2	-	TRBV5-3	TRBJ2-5	CARRTLGLAVETQYF	TGTGCCAGAAGAACTTTGGGACTAGCGGTAGAGACCCAGTACTTC
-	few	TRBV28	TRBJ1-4	CASSLSRGDGREREKLFF	TGTGCCAGCAGTTTATCCCGTGGGGACGGGAGAGAGCGTGAAAAACTGTTTTTT
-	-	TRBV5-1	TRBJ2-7	CASSLVISPNFYEQYF	TGCGCCAGCAGCTTGGTTATTTCGCCTAACTTCTACGAGCAGTACTTC
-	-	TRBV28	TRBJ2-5	CASSSPLPKRTQYF	TGTGCCAGCAGTTCGCCCCTCCCCAAGAGGACCCAGTACTTC
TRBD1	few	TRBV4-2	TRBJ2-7	CASSQVSGTGGYEQYF	TGTGCCAGCAGCCAAGTTTCCGGGACAGGGGGCTACGAGCAGTACTTC
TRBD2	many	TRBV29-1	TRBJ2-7	CSVESGREATYEQYF	TGCAGCGTTGAAAGCGGGCGGGAGGCTACCTACGAGCAGTACTTC
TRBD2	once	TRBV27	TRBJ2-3	CASSTTGGWGGRHTDTQYF	TGTGCCAGCAGTACAACCGGAGGGTGGGGGGGTAGGCACACAGATACGCAGTATTTT
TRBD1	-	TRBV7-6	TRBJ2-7	CASSLKQGAREQYF	TGTGCCAGCAGCTTAAAACAGGGGGCGAGAGAGCAGTACTTC
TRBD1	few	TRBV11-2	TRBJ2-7	CASSARTGEQYF	TGTGCCAGCAGCGCACGGACAGGCGAGCAGTACTTC
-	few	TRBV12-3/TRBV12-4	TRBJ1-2	CASTRRRGRGYTF	TGTGCCAGCACCAGGAGAAGGGGCCGCGGCTACACCTTC
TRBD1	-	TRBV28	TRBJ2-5	CALRGRGETQYF	TGTGCCCTCAGGGGGCGGGGAGAGACCCAGTACTTC
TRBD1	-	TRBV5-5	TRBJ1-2	CASSLRTGNGYTF	TGTGCCAGCAGCCTCCGGACAGGGAATGGCTACACCTTC
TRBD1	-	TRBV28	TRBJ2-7	CASSPSDRGMGEQYF	TGTGCCAGCAGCCCCTCCGACAGGGGCATGGGCGAGCAGTACTTC
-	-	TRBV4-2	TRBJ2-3	CASSPSGDTQYF	TGTGCCAGCAGCCCGTCAGGGGATACGCAGTATTTT
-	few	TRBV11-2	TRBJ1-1	CASSPRRGSVYTEAFF	TGTGCCAGCAGCCCAAGGCGGGGTTCGGTGTACACTGAAGCTTTCTTT
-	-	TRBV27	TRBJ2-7	CASSHNAYEQYF	TGTGCCAGCAGCCACAACGCCTACGAGCAGTACTTC
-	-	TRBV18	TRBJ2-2	CASSPPSSVGELFF	TGTGCCAGCTCACCACCCAGCAGCGTCGGGGAGCTGTTTTTT
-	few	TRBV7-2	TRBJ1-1	CASSPGAANTEAFF	TGTGCCAGCAGCCCCGGAGCGGCTAACACTGAAGCTTTCTTT
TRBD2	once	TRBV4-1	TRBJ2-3	CASSLAGGSTDTQYF	TGCGCCAGCAGTCTAGCGGGGGGAAGCACAGATACGCAGTATTTT
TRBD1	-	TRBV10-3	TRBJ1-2	CAISESRTGAGYTF	TGTGCCATCAGTGAGTCTAGAACAGGGGCTGGCTACACCTTC
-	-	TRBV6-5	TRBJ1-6	CASSPDRRNSPLHF	TGTGCCAGCAGTCCGGACAGACGAAATTCACCCCTCCACTTT
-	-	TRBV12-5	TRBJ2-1	CASGNGQSPYNEQFF	TGTGCTAGTGGTAACGGACAGTCACCTTACAATGAGCAGTTCTTC
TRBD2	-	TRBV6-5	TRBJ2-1	CAIRESGGNEQFF	TGTGCCATCAGGGAGTCGGGGGGGAATGAGCAGTTCTTC
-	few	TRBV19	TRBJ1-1	CASVGQMNTEAFF	TGTGCCAGCGTTGGACAAATGAACACTGAAGCTTTCTTT
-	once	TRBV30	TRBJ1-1	CGGSEFMNTEAFF	TGTGGCGGATCGGAGTTTATGAACACTGAAGCTTTCTTT